Sequencing of this TCR beta chain was carried out in a study of blood T cell repertoires in COVID-19. About the study: Sample material is recorded as cDNA or gDNA derived from T cells, B-cell-depleted T cells, or PBMCs.

The CDR3 runs to 12 residues. The V end was cut by 7 bases, the J end by 4 bases, with 8 bases between. Seattle enrolled patients during active infection and tracked them longitudinally. Sequencing was performed with immunoSEQ multiplex PCR; in TCRdb, only in-frame clones are kept and a portion is missing. The repertoire holds 150,000 to 200,000 clones, with approximately 95% as singletons. This TCR was sampled from a woman aged 60-70 years with COVID-19, enrolled during active disease. The chain recombines TRBV12-3 or TRBV12-4 with TRBJ1-5; D is unclear. The sequencing sample was made of peripheral blood. CDR3 amino acids: CASNEENQPQHF. CDR3 bases: TGTGCCAGCAACGAAGAGAATCAGCCCCAGCATTTT.